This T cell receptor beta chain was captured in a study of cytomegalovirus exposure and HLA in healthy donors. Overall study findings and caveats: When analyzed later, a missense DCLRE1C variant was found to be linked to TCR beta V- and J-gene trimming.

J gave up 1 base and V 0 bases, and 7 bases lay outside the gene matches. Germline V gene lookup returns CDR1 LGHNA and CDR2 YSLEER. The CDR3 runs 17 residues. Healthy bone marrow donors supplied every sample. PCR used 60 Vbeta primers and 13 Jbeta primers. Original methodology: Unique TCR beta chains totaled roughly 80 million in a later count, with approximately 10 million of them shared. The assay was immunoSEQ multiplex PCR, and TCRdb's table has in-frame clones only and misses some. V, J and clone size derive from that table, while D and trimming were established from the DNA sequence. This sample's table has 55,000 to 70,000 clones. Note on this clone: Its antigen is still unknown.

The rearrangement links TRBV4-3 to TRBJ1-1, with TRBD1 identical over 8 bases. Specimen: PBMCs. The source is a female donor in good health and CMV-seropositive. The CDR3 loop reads CASSQDVPGTGNTEAFF. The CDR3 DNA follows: TGCGCCAGCAGCCAAGATGTCCCCGGGACAGGGAACACTGAAGCTTTCTTT.